Listed below are T cell receptor beta chains from one sample, sequenced in a study of blood T cell repertoires in COVID-19. The assay was immunoSEQ multiplex PCR, and TCRdb's table has in-frame clones only and misses some. The sample holds around 230,000 clones, roughly nine tenths seen once. Sample: peripheral blood. These receptors were obtained from a man aged 35 to 55 with acute or convalescent COVID-19. Both conserved end residues are part of each CDR3. A D gene is named only where the DNA matches it firmly. The size entry is marked missing in some rows and otherwise reads once, few, many or a size class.

v_gene	j_gene	abundance	d_gene	CDR3aa	CDR3nt
TRBV5-1	TRBJ2-2	-	TRBD2	CASSFMAGDTGELFF	TGCGCCAGCAGCTTCATGGCGGGAGACACCGGGGAGCTGTTTTTT
TRBV7-2	TRBJ2-7	-	-	CASSLRQGYGKQYF	TGTGCCAGCAGCTTACGTCAGGGATATGGGAAACAGTACTTC
TRBV5-1	TRBJ2-7	-	-	CASSITRVYEQYF	TGCGCCAGCAGCATTACTAGGGTCTACGAGCAGTACTTC
TRBV27	TRBJ1-3	-	-	CASSSNSGNTIYF	TGTGCCAGCAGCTCTAACTCTGGAAACACCATATATTTT
TRBV7-2	TRBJ2-7	few	TRBD2	CASSRTSGSYEQYF	TGTGCCAGCAGCCGGACTAGCGGTTCCTACGAGCAGTACTTC
TRBV6-2/TRBV6-3	TRBJ1-4	-	TRBD1	CASSPGGVEKLFF	TGTGCCAGCAGTCCAGGGGGCGTTGAAAAACTGTTTTTT
TRBV2	TRBJ1-2	-	TRBD1	CASTPGQGIGGYTF	TGTGCCAGCACTCCGGGACAGGGGATCGGTGGCTACACCTTC
TRBV18	TRBJ2-6	once	TRBD1	CASSPPGQYLLGANVLTF	TGTGCCAGCTCGCCCCCGGGACAGTACCTTCTTGGGGCCAACGTCCTGACTTTC
TRBV7-9	TRBJ2-2	-	-	CASSLVGVGELFF	TGTGCCAGCAGCTTAGTAGGGGTCGGGGAGCTGTTTTTT
TRBV27	TRBJ2-1	-	TRBD1	CASSLYRGVMYNEQFF	TGTGCCAGCAGTTTATACAGGGGTGTTATGTACAATGAGCAGTTCTTC
TRBV6-6	TRBJ2-3	-	TRBD2	CASSNSLAARVDTQYF	TGTGCCAGCAGCAACAGCCTAGCGGCACGGGTAGATACGCAGTATTTT
TRBV19	TRBJ2-7	few	-	CASSIEASYEQYF	TGTGCCAGTAGTATTGAGGCTTCCTACGAGCAGTACTTC
TRBV9	TRBJ1-6	-	-	CASSVGGGSSYNSPLHF	TGTGCCAGCAGCGTAGGAGGGGGTAGCTCCTATAATTCACCCCTCCACTTT
TRBV6-5	TRBJ2-7	-	-	CASSSLGHHYEQYF	TGTGCCAGCAGTTCGCTGGGACACCACTACGAGCAGTACTTC
TRBV28	TRBJ2-7	few	TRBD1	CASTAGQGVYEQYF	TGTGCCAGCACCGCGGGACAGGGGGTCTACGAGCAGTACTTC
TRBV11-2	TRBJ2-1	-	TRBD2	CASSLVAASGGYEQFF	TGTGCCAGCAGCTTAGTCGCGGCTAGCGGGGGCTATGAGCAGTTCTTC
TRBV19	TRBJ1-2	once	-	CASSPGQFENGYTF	TGTGCCAGTAGTCCCGGACAGTTTGAAAATGGCTACACCTTC
TRBV19	TRBJ1-1	-	TRBD1	CASSTPPTGGNTEAFF	TGTGCCAGTAGTACCCCCCCGACAGGGGGGAACACTGAAGCTTTCTTT
TRBV30	TRBJ2-1	-	-	CAWSVSGVNEQFF	TGTGCCTGGAGTGTTAGCGGAGTCAATGAGCAGTTCTTC
TRBV5-1	TRBJ2-7	-	TRBD1	CASSSGTGPREQYF	TGCGCCAGCAGCTCAGGGACAGGTCCCAGGGAGCAGTACTTC
TRBV6-6	TRBJ2-2	-	TRBD1	CASSPWGDRESGELFF	TGTGCCAGCAGTCCCTGGGGGGACAGGGAATCCGGGGAGCTGTTTTTT
TRBV29-1	TRBJ2-4	-	TRBD2	CSAAGSGAGTSLAKNIQYF	TGCAGCGCCGCGGGATCCGGGGCGGGGACTAGCCTAGCCAAAAACATTCAGTACTTC
TRBV3-1/TRBV3-2	TRBJ2-7	-	-	CASSQGPLGRYEQYF	TGTGCCAGCAGCCAAGGGCCACTCGGGAGATACGAGCAGTACTTC
TRBV19	TRBJ2-7	-	TRBD1	CASSIGGQGYEQYF	TGTGCCAGTAGTATTGGGGGACAGGGGTACGAGCAGTACTTC
TRBV13	TRBJ2-7	-	-	CASSNHGTRSYEQYF	TGTGCCAGCAGCAATCACGGGACACGCTCCTACGAGCAGTACTTC
TRBV9	TRBJ1-6	-	TRBD1	CASSGDSLLPLHF	TGTGCCAGCAGCGGGGACAGTTTGCTTCCCCTCCACTTT
TRBV30	TRBJ1-2	once	-	CAGRTGSPAEGYTF	TGTGCCGGCCGGACGGGGTCCCCGGCGGAGGGCTACACCTTC
TRBV5-1	TRBJ2-2	-	TRBD1	CASSERQGRTGELFF	TGCGCCAGCAGCGAGCGACAGGGAAGAACCGGGGAGCTGTTTTTT
TRBV27	TRBJ2-7	-	TRBD1	CASSFPAPTGVYEQYF	TGTGCCAGCAGTTTCCCCGCCCCGACAGGGGTCTACGAGCAGTACTTC
TRBV19	TRBJ1-6	once	TRBD1	CASSMGQGYSPLHF	TGTGCCAGTAGTATGGGACAGGGCTATTCACCCCTCCACTTT
TRBV15	TRBJ2-3	-	-	CATSPHQGREEYF	TGTGCCACCAGCCCCCACCAGGGGAGGGAGGAGTATTTT
TRBV18	TRBJ1-5	-	TRBD1	CASSPQGARDQPQHF	TGTGCCAGCTCACCACAGGGGGCGAGGGATCAGCCCCAGCATTTT
TRBV18	TRBJ2-2	-	TRBD2	CASSPQLAGGLRGELFF	TGTGCCAGCTCACCGCAACTAGCGGGAGGCCTTCGCGGGGAGCTGTTTTTT
TRBV5-4	TRBJ2-2	few	TRBD2	CASSWDYSTGELFF	TGTGCCAGCAGCTGGGACTACTCCACCGGGGAGCTGTTTTTT
TRBV7-4	TRBJ2-3	-	-	CASSLDPSEYTQYF	TGTGCCAGCAGCTTAGATCCAAGTGAGTATACGCAGTATTTT
TRBV4-1	TRBJ2-7	-	-	CASSQDMAFSYEQYF	TGCGCCAGCAGCCAAGATATGGCCTTCTCCTACGAGCAGTACTTC
TRBV5-6	TRBJ2-1	-	TRBD1	CASSLYHAGGQYNEQFF	TGTGCCAGCAGCTTGTATCATGCAGGGGGCCAGTACAATGAGCAGTTCTTC
TRBV5-5	TRBJ1-5	-	-	CASPPGSFEPQHF	TGTGCCAGTCCGCCGGGTTCCTTCGAGCCCCAGCATTTT
TRBV11-3	TRBJ2-3	-	TRBD1	CASSSGTDPRTDTQYF	TGTGCCAGCAGCTCCGGGACAGACCCCCGCACAGATACGCAGTATTTT
TRBV11-3	TRBJ2-7	-	TRBD1	CASSQGQGASYEQYF	TGTGCCAGCAGCCAAGGACAGGGGGCATCCTACGAGCAGTACTTC
TRBV19	TRBJ1-6	once	TRBD1	CASSMGQGLLHF	TGTGCCAGTAGTATGGGACAGGGCCTACTCCACTTT